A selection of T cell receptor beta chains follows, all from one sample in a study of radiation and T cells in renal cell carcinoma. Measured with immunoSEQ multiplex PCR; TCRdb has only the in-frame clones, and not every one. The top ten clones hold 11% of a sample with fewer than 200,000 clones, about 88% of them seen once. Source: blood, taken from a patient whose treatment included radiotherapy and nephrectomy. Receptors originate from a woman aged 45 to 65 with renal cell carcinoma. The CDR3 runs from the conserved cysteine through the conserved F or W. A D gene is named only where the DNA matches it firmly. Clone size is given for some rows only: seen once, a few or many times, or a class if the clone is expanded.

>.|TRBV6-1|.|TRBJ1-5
CASTRSVQGHQPQHF
TGTGCCAGCACCCGAAGCGTTCAGGGGCATCAGCCCCAGCATTTT
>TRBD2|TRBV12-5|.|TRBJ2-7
CASALAGGIGEQYF
TGTGCTAGTGCCTTAGCGGGGGGGATAGGCGAGCAGTACTTC
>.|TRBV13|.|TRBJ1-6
CASSHGPTRRPYNSPLHF
TGTGCCAGCAGCCACGGGCCGACTCGCAGACCCTATAATTCACCCCTCCACTTT
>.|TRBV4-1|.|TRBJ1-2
CASSHLYNYGYTF
TGCGCCAGCAGCCACCTTTATAACTATGGCTACACCTTC
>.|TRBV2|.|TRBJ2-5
CASRGGGLTETQYF
TGTGCCAGCAGGGGCGGGGGCTTGACCGAGACCCAGTACTTC
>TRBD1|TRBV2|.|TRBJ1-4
CASRIGTANEKLFF
TGTGCCAGCAGGATCGGGACAGCTAATGAAAAACTGTTTTTT
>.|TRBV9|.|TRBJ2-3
CASSVDGAASTDTQYF
TGTGCCAGCAGCGTAGACGGGGCCGCTAGCACAGATACGCAGTATTTT
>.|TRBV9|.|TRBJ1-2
CASSVGSGIGDYGYTF
TGTGCCAGCAGCGTAGGGTCAGGGATCGGGGACTATGGCTACACCTTC
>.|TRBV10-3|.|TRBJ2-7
CAISESRQGSYEQYF
TGTGCCATCAGTGAGTCGAGGCAGGGCTCCTACGAGCAGTACTTC
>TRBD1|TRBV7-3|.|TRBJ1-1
CASSETAGTGVSEAFF
TGTGCCAGCAGCGAAACTGCCGGGACAGGGGTGTCTGAAGCTTTCTTT
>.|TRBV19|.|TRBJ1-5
CASTTDSTNQPQHF
TGTGCCAGTACCACTGACAGTACCAATCAGCCCCAGCATTTT
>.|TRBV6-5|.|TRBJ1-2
CATSTGYGYTF
TGTGCCACCTCGACAGGCTATGGCTACACCTTC
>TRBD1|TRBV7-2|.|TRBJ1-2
CASSLGTGRSGYTF
TGTGCCAGCAGCTTGGGGACAGGGAGAAGCGGCTACACCTTC
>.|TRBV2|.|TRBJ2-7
CASTEALYSYEQYF
TGTGCCAGCACCGAGGCCCTATACTCCTACGAGCAGTACTTC
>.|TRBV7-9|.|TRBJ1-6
CASSLGGGVNSPLHF
TGTGCCAGCAGCTTAGGTGGAGGGGTAAATTCACCCCTCCACTTT
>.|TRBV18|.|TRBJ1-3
CASSPARYSGNTIYF
TGTGCCAGCTCACCAGCGAGGTACTCTGGAAACACCATATATTTT
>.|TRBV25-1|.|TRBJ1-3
CASNRAPGNTIYF
TGTGCCAGCAACAGGGCTCCTGGAAACACCATATATTTT
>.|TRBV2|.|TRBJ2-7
CASSEGQAFWKQYF
TGTGCCAGCAGTGAAGGACAGGCATTCTGGAAGCAGTACTTC
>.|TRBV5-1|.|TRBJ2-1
CASSLGYGAGNYNEQFF
TGCGCCAGCAGCTTGGGGTATGGGGCAGGAAACTACAATGAGCAGTTCTTC
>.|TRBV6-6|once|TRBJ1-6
CASSSRPNSPLHF
TGTGCCAGCAGTTCACGACCCAATTCACCCCTCCACTTT
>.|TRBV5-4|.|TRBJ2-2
CASSPEGARGGTGELFF
TGTGCCAGCAGCCCGGAGGGCGCTAGGGGAGGAACCGGGGAGCTGTTTTTT
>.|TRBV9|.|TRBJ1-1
CASSVDLTAEAFF
TGTGCCAGCAGCGTCGACCTTACAGCTGAAGCTTTCTTT
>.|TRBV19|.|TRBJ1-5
CASSSESNQPQHF
TGTGCCAGTAGTAGCGAGAGCAATCAGCCCCAGCATTTT
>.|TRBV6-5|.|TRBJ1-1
CASRRGANTEAFF
TGTGCCAGCAGACGCGGGGCGAACACTGAAGCTTTCTTT
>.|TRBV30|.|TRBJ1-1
CAWSDWGTEAFF
TGTGCCTGGAGTGACTGGGGGACTGAAGCTTTCTTT
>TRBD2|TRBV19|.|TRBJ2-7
CATSSGGTSYEQYF
TGTGCCACTTCTAGCGGGGGAACGTCCTACGAGCAGTACTTC
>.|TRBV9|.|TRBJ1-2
CASSVAGGGEEGNYGYTF
TGTGCCAGCAGCGTAGCTGGTGGCGGGGAGGAGGGTAACTATGGCTACACCTTC
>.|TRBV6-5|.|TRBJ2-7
CASSEAGTPTYEQYF
TGTGCCAGCAGCGAGGCCGGGACACCTACCTACGAGCAGTACTTC
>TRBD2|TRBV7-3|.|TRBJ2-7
CASSLNGFTSGETYEQYF
TGTGCCAGCAGCTTAAACGGCTTTACTAGCGGGGAAACCTACGAGCAGTACTTC
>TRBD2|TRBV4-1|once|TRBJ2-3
CASSRTSGAQDTQYF
TGCGCCAGCAGCAGGACTAGCGGGGCACAAGATACGCAGTATTTT
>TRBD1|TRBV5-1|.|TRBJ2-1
CASSLVGTGGFDEQFF
TGCGCCAGCAGCTTGGTTGGGACAGGGGGCTTCGATGAGCAGTTCTTC
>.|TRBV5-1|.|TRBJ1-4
CASSLPAGVSNEKLFF
TGCGCCAGCAGCTTGCCGGCAGGGGTGTCTAATGAAAAACTGTTTTTT
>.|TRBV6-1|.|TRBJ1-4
CASSEGLNNEKLFF
TGTGCCAGCAGTGAAGGACTGAATAATGAAAAACTGTTTTTT
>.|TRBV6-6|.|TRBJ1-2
CASSTRAFYGYTF
TGTGCCAGCAGTACACGGGCCTTCTATGGCTACACCTTC
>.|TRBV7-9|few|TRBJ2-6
CASSPQGMILTF
TGTGCCAGCAGCCCGCAGGGTATGATCCTGACTTTC
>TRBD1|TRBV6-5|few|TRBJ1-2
CASSPRQGSGGYTF
TGTGCCAGCAGTCCCCGACAGGGGTCTGGTGGCTACACCTTC
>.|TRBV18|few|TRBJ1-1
CASSTGSEAFF
TGTGCCAGCTCAACAGGGTCTGAAGCTTTCTTT
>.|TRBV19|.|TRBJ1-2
CASSIDQAANYGYTF
TGTGCCAGTAGTATAGATCAAGCCGCTAACTATGGCTACACCTTC
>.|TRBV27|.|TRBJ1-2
CASRVPAAQSGYGYTF
TGTGCCAGCAGAGTCCCCGCGGCTCAGAGCGGCTATGGCTACACCTTC
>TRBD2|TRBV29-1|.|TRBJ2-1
CSVSTSGEGEQFF
TGCAGCGTTTCGACTAGCGGGGAAGGTGAGCAGTTCTTC